What follows are 9 T cell receptor beta chains derived from one specimen sequenced in a study of beta chain features in type 1 diabetes. Expressed TCRB transcripts got sequenced, as all isolated RNA was reverse transcribed. The data were produced by immunoSEQ multiplex PCR, yet TCRdb's version contains in-frame clones alone and is incomplete. The repertoire holds roughly 610,000 clones, with less than 20% as singletons. The sample consisted of naive CD4+ T cells from blood. These receptors were collected from a man in his late teens or twenties in good health.

In its sample, this clone was seen a few times. This chain connects TRBV4-3 to TRBJ2-1, with 9 bases identical to TRBD2. J gave up 4 bases and V 0 bases, and 4 bases lay outside the gene matches. Germline V gene data show CDR1 as LGHNA and CDR2 as YSLEER. This CDR3 region has 16 residues. In nucleotides, the CDR3 is TGCGCCAGCAGCCAAGATGCGGGAGGGCTTTACAATGAGCAGTTCTTC. Translation gives CASSQDAGGLYNEQFF.

This clone turned up a few times. V and J are TRBV5-5 and TRBJ2-1, with TRBD2 matching over 7 bases. Germline V gene lookup returns CDR1 SGHKS and CDR2 YYEKEE (reference sequence). This CDR3 region has 15 residues. The V gene end was trimmed by 4 bases and the J gene end by 6 bases; junction bases not matched to a gene: 10. The CDR3 DNA is TGTGCCAGCAGCCAGACGGGGACTAACGGCAATGAGCAGTTCTTC. It yields the protein CASSQTGTNGNEQFF.

The chain employs TRBV5-6 and TRBJ1-5; a weak D match, TRBD1 (6 bases). The V gene's germline CDR1 is SGHDT and CDR2 YYEEEE. Trimming removed 6 bases from V and 8 bases from J, with 15 bases in between. The CDR3 totals 13 residues. The CDR3 spells CASMRGALEPQHF. CDR3 DNA: TGTGCCAGCATGAGGGGGGCTTTGGAGCCCCAGCATTTT.

This clone occurred a few times. This CDR3 is CASSFGARQETQYF. The DNA of the CDR3 is TGTGCCAGCAGTTTCGGGGCTAGGCAAGAGACCCAGTACTTC. The V and J genes are TRBV4-2 and TRBJ2-5; perhaps D is TRBD1 or TRBD2 (5 bases each). Trimming removed 6 bases at V and 2 bases at J, with 13 bases between. Germline CDR1 and CDR2: LGHNA and YNFKEQ. CDR3 length: 14 residues.

Only a few counts were recorded for this clone. The chain combines TRBV7-2 with TRBJ2-3; D remains ambiguous. The CDR3 runs 13 residues. V lost 2 bases to trimming and J lost 3 bases, with 6 bases between them. Germline assignment: CDR1 SGHTA and CDR2 FQGNSA. The DNA for the CDR3 is TGTGCCAGCAGCTTATATAGAACAGATACGCAGTATTTT. Translated, it gives CASSLYRTDTQYF.

This CDR3 reads CASSVDPLQETQYF. CDR3 DNA: TGTGCCAGCAGCGTAGATCCCCTCCAAGAGACCCAGTACTTC. The V call is TRBV9, the J call TRBJ2-5; no clear D. Germline V gives CDR1 SGDLS, CDR2 YYNGEE. This CDR3 spans 14 amino acids. V was clipped by 0 bases and J by 1 base, with 7 bases between them. Based on the CDR3 plus reference TRBV9 and TRBJ2-5, the full variable domain is DSGVTQTPKHLITATGQRVTLRCSPRSGDLSVYWYQQSLDQGLQFLIQYYNGEERAKGNILERFSAQQFPDLHSELNLSSLELGDSALYFCASSVDPLQETQYFGPGTRLLVL.

This clone was seen a few times. The chain has TRBV7-2 and TRBJ2-3; unclear D gene. V dropped 5 bases and J dropped 2 bases, with 5 bases sitting between them. The CDR3 is 12 residues long. Germline assignment: CDR1 SGHTA and CDR2 FQGNSA. As DNA, the CDR3 is TGTGCCAGCAGCCTGCTCACAGATACGCAGTATTTT. Amino acid sequence: CASSLLTDTQYF. The whole variable domain, remainder taken from reference TRBV7-2 and TRBJ2-3, is GAGVSQSPSNKVTEKGKDVELRCDPISGHTALYWYRQSLGQGLEFLIYFQGNSAPDKSGLPSDRFSAERTGGSVSTLTIQRTQQEDSAVYLCASSLLTDTQYFGPGTRLTVL.

This chain connects TRBV7-2 to TRBJ2-1; 11 bases align to TRBD2. Per the germline V gene, CDR1 is SGHTA and CDR2 is FQGNSA. The CDR3 runs to 16 residues. The junction had 5 bases not matched to a gene; V was cut back by 3 bases and J by 4 bases. The CDR3 spells CASSFPSGRPYNEQFF. Written as DNA, the CDR3 is TGTGCCAGCAGCTTCCCTAGCGGGAGGCCTTACAATGAGCAGTTCTTC.

This clone was found a few times. The chain carries TRBV7-9 and TRBJ1-6, with D hard to call. With 1 base removed from V and 5 bases from J, the gap between germline ends came to 12 bases. Germline V gene sequence: CDR1 SEHNR, CDR2 FQNEAQ (reference sequence). The CDR3 is 16 amino acids. The CDR3 DNA sequence: TGTGCCAGCAGCTTAGACAGCGCGCTGAATAATTCACCCCTCCACTTT. Its protein is CASSLDSALNNSPLHF.